The next 8 T cell receptor beta chains were all read from a single sample in a study of cytomegalovirus exposure and HLA in healthy donors. The study ran its PCR with 60 Vbeta and 13 Jbeta primers. Sequenced by immunoSEQ multiplex PCR; TCRdb stores in-frame clones only, minus some. The sample lists about 180,000 clones; roughly four fifths were seen once. Sequenced: PBMCs. Receptor source: a woman under 40 in good health and CMV-seronegative.

J is TRBJ2-3 and V is TRBV7-2; 7 bases match TRBD2. The CDR3 totals 15 residues. V was clipped by 3 bases and J by 4 bases; unmatched bases: 7. Germline loops: CDR1 SGHTA, CDR2 FQGNSA. CDR3 DNA: TGTGCCAGCAGCTTTTCCGGACTAGACCCAGATACGCAGTATTTT. It specifies CASSFSGLDPDTQYF.

The rearrangement uses TRBV27 and TRBJ2-7; D perhaps matches TRBD1 (6 bases). The germline CDR1 and CDR2 sequences are MNHEY and SMNVEV (reference sequence). CDR3 length: 12 residues. The V gene lost 6 bases and the J gene lost 4 bases, with 10 bases spanning the gap. CDR3 nucleotide sequence: TGTGCCAGCAGCCGAGACAGGTACGAGCAGTACTTC. Translating it yields CASSRDRYEQYF.

The chain recombines TRBV9 with TRBJ2-7, with 9 bases fitting TRBD1. V gave up 3 bases and J gave up 3 bases; unmatched junction bases: 4. There are 14 residues in the CDR3. The germline V gene has CDR1 SGDLS and CDR2 YYNGEE. The CDR3 bases are TGTGCCAGCAGCGAGACAGGGGGGGGCTACGAGCAGTACTTC. This encodes CASSETGGGYEQYF.

The chain links TRBV7-9 to TRBJ2-3; the match to TRBD1 covers 7 bases. The CDR3 is 13 amino acids. Germline V gives CDR1 SEHNR, CDR2 FQNEAQ (reference sequence). Germline trimming cut 6 bases from V and 3 bases from J; bases unmatched to any gene: 3. The CDR3 DNA follows: TGTGCCAGCAGGCGGACAGGAACAGATACGCAGTATTTT. Translation gives CASRRTGTDTQYF.

The CDR3 bases are TGCGCCAGCAGCTCCGGGACAGGGATCAGCTCCTATAATTCACCCCTCCACTTT. This codes for CASSSGTGISSYNSPLHF. The chain couples TRBV5-1 to TRBJ1-6, with 9 bases lining up with TRBD1. Germline V gene data show CDR1 as SGHRS and CDR2 as YFSETQ. This CDR3 contains 18 residues. The trim removed 3 bases at V and 0 bases at J, leaving 7 bases unmatched.

This chain connects TRBV5-6 to TRBJ2-2; 8 bases align to TRBD1. The CDR3 has 14 residues. J gave up 4 bases and V 3 bases, and 2 bases lay outside the gene matches. Germline CDR1 is SGHDT and CDR2 is YYEEEE. The CDR3: CASSYGQGTGELFF. Written as DNA, the CDR3 is TGTGCCAGCAGCTACGGACAGGGCACCGGGGAGCTGTTTTTT.

CDR3 DNA: TGTGCCACCAGCAGATTTAAAGCGGGGGGGAGGTTCACAGATACGCAGTATTTT. Translating it yields CATSRFKAGGRFTDTQYF. The chain combines TRBV15 with TRBJ2-3, with 10 positions matching TRBD2. V shed 2 bases, J shed 2 bases, and the junction held 10 bases outside the gene matches. The CDR3 contains 18 residues. CDR1 is LNHNV, CDR2 YYDKDF, per germline (reference sequence).

The rearrangement links TRBV11-2 to TRBJ2-2; 8 bases match TRBD1. This CDR3 region has 18 residues. The ends lost 1 base at V and 6 bases at J; junction bases unmatched: 13. Germline assignment: CDR1 SGHAT and CDR2 FQNNGV. In DNA, the CDR3 is TGTGCCAGCAGCTTAGCCAGGGGGCTTATTATTGGAGCCGGGGAGCTGTTTTTT. It is translated as CASSLARGLIIGAGELFF.